Presented here are 25 T cell receptor beta chains from one specimen sequenced in a study of cytomegalovirus exposure and HLA in healthy donors. PCR primers comprised 60 Vbeta and 13 Jbeta primers. Sequencing was performed with immunoSEQ multiplex PCR; in TCRdb, only in-frame clones are kept and a portion is missing. The sample holds over 100,000 clones; around 77% are singletons and the top ten take 4.2%. Sequenced material: PBMCs. Receptors originate from a male donor in good health and CMV-seropositive.

The chain combines TRBV28 with TRBJ2-3; 8 bases are shared with TRBD2. The germline V gene has CDR1 MDHEN and CDR2 SYDVKM. Trimming removed 7 bases from V and 6 bases from J; junction bases left unmatched: 12. CDR3 length: 15 amino acids. CDR3 bases: TGTGCCAGCACCTCCGGGGGGGCGTCCAGGGATACGCAGTATTTT. It codes for CASTSGGASRDTQYF.

The chain recombines TRBV6-5 with TRBJ2-7; 8 bases match TRBD2. Germline V gene sequence: CDR1 MNHEY, CDR2 SVGAGI. The CDR3 is made up of 15 amino acids. V lost 6 bases, J lost 2 bases, and 9 bases stayed unmatched. The CDR3 region has the DNA TGTGCCAGCAGGTCCCTGGCGGGAGGTCCCTACGAGCAGTACTTC. Protein product: CASRSLAGGPYEQYF.

A single count supports this clone. CDR3 loop: CASSLDTGGLNSPLHF. The DNA of the CDR3 is TGTGCCAGCTCACTTGATACAGGGGGGCTAAATTCACCCCTCCACTTT. The chain employs TRBV18 and TRBJ1-6, with 8 nucleotides matching TRBD1. Germline lookup yields CDR1 KGHSH and CDR2 LQKENI. CDR3 size: 16 residues. The junction had 9 bases not matched to a gene; V was cut back by 4 bases and J by 7 bases.

The chain is built from TRBV28 and TRBJ2-7, with 9 bases identical to TRBD2. Germline lookup yields CDR1 MDHEN and CDR2 SYDVKM. CDR3 length: 15 amino acids. V lost 2 bases and J lost 7; bases outside the gene matches: 9. In DNA form, the CDR3 reads TGTGCCAGCAGTTTAGGTGCGGGAGGGCCGCGGGAGCAGTACTTC. Its protein is CASSLGAGGPREQYF.

The V and J genes are TRBV5-1 and TRBJ2-5; 11 positions match TRBD1. The DNA end is a closer match to TRBJ2-7, so the J assignment may be wrong. The CDR3 runs to 15 residues. Germline values: CDR1 SGHRS, CDR2 YFSETQ. Here the CDR3 reads CASSAWDRGSYEQYF. The CDR3, as DNA: TGCGCCAGCAGCGCCTGGGACAGGGGGAGCTACGAGCAGTACTTC.

The chain links TRBV10-1 to TRBJ2-1, with TRBD2 identical over 10 bases. The CDR3 is 15 residues long. V was pared by 7 bases and J by 2 bases, with 5 bases of the junction left unmatched. The germline V gene encodes CDR1 WNHNN and CDR2 SYGVQD (reference sequence). CDR3 sequence (DNA): TGCGCCAGCAACTCGAGCGGGAGGGCCTACAATGAGCAGTTCTTC. Translating gives CASNSSGRAYNEQFF.

The chain employs TRBV9 and TRBJ2-1; D may be TRBD2 (5 bases). Germline V gene lookup returns CDR1 SGDLS and CDR2 YYNGEE. This CDR3 is 12 amino acids long. V was pared by 3 bases and J by 4 bases, with 5 bases between. The CDR3 loop reads CASSGLYNEQFF. CDR3 nucleotide sequence: TGTGCCAGCAGCGGACTATACAATGAGCAGTTCTTC.

The chain combines TRBV11-2 with TRBJ2-3; 9 bases match TRBD2. This CDR3 has 16 residues. V shed 3 bases, J shed 2 bases, and the junction held 6 bases outside the gene matches. In germline, CDR1 is SGHAT, CDR2 FQNNGV. CDR3 DNA sequence: TGTGCCAGCAGCTTGTTAGCGGGGGCTTTCACAGATACGCAGTATTTT. As protein: CASSLLAGAFTDTQYF.

This chain connects TRBV5-1 to TRBJ2-5; 9 bases fit TRBD2. The V gene end was trimmed by 5 bases and the J gene end by 1 base; junction bases not matched to a gene: 6. The CDR3 contains 15 residues. The germline CDR1 and CDR2 sequences are SGHRS and YFSETQ. CDR3 sequence (DNA): TGCGCCAGCAGGACTAGCGGACTATTCCAAGAGACCCAGTACTTC. Amino acid sequence: CASRTSGLFQETQYF.

This clone came up a few times. The chain links TRBV9 to TRBJ2-5, with 10 bases matching TRBD2. CDR1 SGDLS and CDR2 YYNGEE come from the germline V gene. This CDR3 comprises 15 residues. V trimming: 4 bases; J trimming: 5 bases; junction bases outside the gene matches: 8. Written as DNA, the CDR3 is TGTGCCAGCAGCACGGGGACTAGCGATAGGGAGACCCAGTACTTC. As protein: CASSTGTSDRETQYF.

The V gene is TRBV29-1, the J gene TRBJ2-7; TRBD2 agrees at 7 bases. J gave up 7 bases and V 6 bases, and 15 bases lay outside the gene matches. Germline V lookup: CDR1 SQVTM, CDR2 ANQGSEA. The CDR3 spans 14 residues. The CDR3 DNA sequence: TGCAGCGTCGAAAGATCGGGGACTACGGTTGAGCAGTACTTC. This codes for CSVERSGTTVEQYF.

The J gene is TRBJ1-1, the V gene TRBV28; perhaps TRBD1 as D (5 bases). V was trimmed by 0 bases and J by 6 bases, leaving 11 bases between them. Germline loops: CDR1 MDHEN, CDR2 SYDVKM. CDR3 size: 14 residues. The CDR3 is CASSLWTDIAEAFF. The DNA for the CDR3 is TGTGCCAGCAGTTTATGGACAGATATCGCTGAAGCTTTCTTT. The full variable domain, completed using reference TRBV28 and TRBJ1-1, is DVKVTQSSRYLVKRTGEKVFLECVQDMDHENMFWYRQDPGLGLRLIYFSYDVKMKEKGDIPEGYSVSREKKERFSLILESASTNQTSMYLCASSLWTDIAEAFFGQGTRLTVV.

This chain uses TRBV6-1 with TRBJ1-2, with a possible D match to TRBD1 (5 bases). Trimming pared 9 bases from V and 8 bases from J, leaving 19 bases between. This CDR3 spans 13 amino acids. CDR1 and CDR2 (germline): MNHNS, SASEGT. The CDR3 bases are TGTGCCAGTCTTTCACCGGGGGGACGAGGCTACACCTTC. Protein: CASLSPGGRGYTF.

In its sample, this clone was seen a few times. The J gene is TRBJ2-3, the V gene TRBV19, with 10 bases lining up with TRBD2. The CDR3 is 13 residues long. Germline CDR1 and CDR2: LNHDA and SQIVND (reference sequence). V dropped 9 bases and J dropped 1; count of bases not matched to a gene: 1. The CDR3 DNA sequence: TGTGCCAGCGGGACTAGCGGCACAGATACGCAGTATTTT. This translates into CASGTSGTDTQYF.

The chain joins TRBV29-1 to TRBJ1-5, with TRBD1 matching over 8 bases. Trimming removed 7 bases from V and 3 bases from J; junction bases left unmatched: 8. The germline V gene has CDR1 SQVTM and CDR2 ANQGSEA. The CDR3 is 14 residues long. CDR3 DNA: TGCAGCGCCTCCGGGACAGGTTCCAATCAGCCCCAGCATTTT. Translated: CSASGTGSNQPQHF.

This clone has a single count. The chain employs TRBV5-1 and TRBJ2-1, with 11 bases matching TRBD2. Unmatched junction bases numbered 11, after V lost 3 bases and J lost 9 bases. The CDR3 extends over 16 amino acids. CDR1 and CDR2 (germline): SGHRS, YFSETQ. The CDR3 protein is CASSWTGLAEAGEQFF. As DNA, the CDR3 is TGCGCCAGCAGCTGGACGGGACTAGCGGAGGCGGGTGAGCAGTTCTTC.

V is TRBV4-1 and J is TRBJ1-3; tentative D call: TRBD1 (6 bases). Trimming removed 0 bases at V and 4 bases at J, with 13 bases between. Germline lookup yields CDR1 MGHRA and CDR2 YSYEKL. This CDR3 is built from 16 residues. CDR3 residues: CASSQDWGLPGNTIYF. The CDR3, as DNA: TGCGCCAGCAGCCAAGATTGGGGGCTCCCCGGAAACACCATATATTTT.

V is TRBV21-1 and J is TRBJ2-7; TRBD2, the table's D call, lacks a check against the DNA. TRBV21-1 is a pseudogene. CDR3 length: 16 amino acids. CDR3 in DNA: TGTGCCAGCAGCAAATTATATGAGGGCCGACTTTGCGAGCAGTACTTC. It is translated as CASSKLYEGRLCEQYF.

This clone was seen only a few times. The rearrangement joins TRBV5-1 to TRBJ2-2, with 9 bases fitting TRBD1. The CDR3 consists of 15 residues. Losses at the gene ends were 5 bases for V and 3 bases for J; bases not matched to a gene: 5. Germline loops: CDR1 SGHRS, CDR2 YFSETQ. CDR3 DNA sequence: TGCGCCAGCAGAAAAGGGGACAGGGACACCGGGGAGCTGTTTTTT. It codes for CASRKGDRDTGELFF.

The count of this clone is one. The chain combines TRBV5-4 with TRBJ2-1, with TRBD2 identical over 8 bases. J lost 6 bases, V lost 4 bases, and 15 bases had no gene match. The CDR3 covers 17 residues. Germline V lookup: CDR1 SGHNT, CDR2 YYREEE (reference sequence). CDR3 region: CASSRGAGGHPGNEQFF. The CDR3 DNA reads TGTGCCAGCAGCCGGGGGGCGGGAGGCCACCCGGGCAATGAGCAGTTCTTC. Combining the CDR3 with reference TRBV5-4 and TRBJ2-1 gives the whole variable domain ETGVTQSPTHLIKTRGQQVTLRCSSQSGHNTVSWYQQALGQGPQFIFQYYREEENGRGNFPPRFSGLQFPNYSSELNVNALELDDSALYLCASSRGAGGHPGNEQFFGPGTRLTVL.

The V gene is TRBV2, the J gene TRBJ2-7; 10 positions agree with TRBD1. Germline trimming cut 8 bases from V and 1 base from J; bases unmatched to any gene: 11. The CDR3 extends over 16 amino acids. Germline V gene sequence: CDR1 SNHLY, CDR2 FYNNEI. CDR3 residues: CASAVTGGSISYEQYF. The CDR3 nucleotides are TGTGCCAGCGCCGTGACAGGGGGCTCTATATCCTACGAGCAGTACTTC.

This clone appeared once. This chain joins TRBV2 and TRBJ2-6, with TRBD1 matching over 7 bases. With 8 bases clipped from V and 2 bases from J, the junction kept 6 bases outside the gene matches. Germline V lookup: CDR1 SNHLY, CDR2 FYNNEI. The CDR3 consists of 15 residues. The CDR3 protein is CASASDRAGANVLTF. DNA for the CDR3: TGTGCCAGCGCCTCCGACAGGGCTGGGGCCAACGTCCTGACTTTC.

The CDR3 nucleotides are TGTGCCAGCAGCGTCAGACTAGCGGGGGGGAGCACGAACACCGGGGAGCTGTTTTTT. This sequence encodes CASSVRLAGGSTNTGELFF. The J gene is TRBJ2-2, the V gene TRBV7-6; 14 nucleotides align to TRBD2. The CDR3 has 19 residues. The V gene's germline CDR1 is SGHVS and CDR2 FNYEAQ. Losses at the gene ends were 5 bases for V and 0 bases for J; bases not matched to a gene: 8.

The chain recombines TRBV11-2 with TRBJ2-7, with 14 bases identical to TRBD2. The trim removed 3 bases at V and 1 base at J, leaving 2 bases unmatched. CDR3 length: 16 amino acids. Germline CDR1 is SGHAT and CDR2 is FQNNGV. This CDR3 is CASSFGLAGGSYEQYF. CDR3 DNA: TGTGCCAGCAGCTTTGGACTAGCGGGAGGTTCCTACGAGCAGTACTTC.

This chain uses TRBV5-1 with TRBJ1-1, with D possibly matching TRBD1 (5 bases). The germline CDR1 and CDR2 sequences are SGHRS and YFSETQ. V was cut by 2 bases and J by 1 base, with 9 bases left in between. The CDR3 runs 14 residues. CDR3 sequence (DNA): TGCGCCAGCAGCTTCCAGGGTCAGAACACTGAAGCTTTCTTT. It codes for CASSFQGQNTEAFF.